Below, one TCR beta chain is given with its context. The data originate from a study of CD8+CD57+ T cells in acquired aplastic anemia. This CDR3 has 13 residues. The ends were cut back, 0 bases at V and 7 bases at J, with 5 bases in the middle. The germline V gene has CDR1 SGHRS and CDR2 YFSETQ. Patients chosen for sequencing had CD8+CD57+ cells that had expanded, as shown by flow cytometry. Genomic DNA provided the template from which TCR beta VDJ and CDR3 profiles were obtained. Via MiXCR, TCRdb re-called the reads, giving one row per CDR3 protein. The sample records 150,000 to 200,000 distinct CDR3 sequences, 45% to 50% being singletons.

The sequenced sample was sorted CD4+, CD8+, or CD8+CD57+ T cells (not recorded which) from PBMCs. This sequence was found in a human donor with aplastic anemia. The chain employs TRBV5-1 and TRBJ1-6, with D perhaps matching TRBD1 (5 bases). The CDR3 loop reads CASSLDRNSPLHF. The CDR3 DNA is TGCGCCAGCAGCTTGGACAGGAATTCACCCCTCCACTTT.